The 8 T cell receptor beta chains reported below all come from one sample, sequenced in a study of identical twins. TCRdb re-called the 5' RACE reads with MiXCR, one entry per CDR3 protein. In the table there are hundreds of thousands of distinct CDR3 sequences, roughly 12% of which are singletons. Separately, the same data were catalogued under a study of yellow fever vaccine responses in identical twins.

The sample comprised PBMCs. Receptor source: a woman aged 18-30 years in good health.

This clonotype was seen a handful of times. The chain is built from TRBV19 and TRBJ2-1; 8 bases agree with TRBD2. V lost 2 bases and J lost 1; bases outside the gene matches: 13. Germline V gene lookup returns CDR1 LNHDA and CDR2 SQIVND (reference sequence). CDR3 length: 19 residues. The CDR3 here is CASSIILRGVVISYNEQFF. CDR3 sequence (DNA): TGTGCCAGTAGTATAATTCTGCGGGGGGTGGTAATTTCCTACAATGAGCAGTTCTTC.

This rearrangement joins TRBV9 to TRBJ2-7; perhaps TRBD1 as D (5 bases). CDR1 and CDR2 from the germline V gene are SGDLS and YYNGEE. V lost 4 bases, J lost 2 bases, and 13 bases lay in between. The CDR3 has 14 amino acids. The DNA for the CDR3 is TGTGCCAGCAGCCCTCGGACAAACCCCTACGAGCAGTACTTC. Protein: CASSPRTNPYEQYF.

This clonotype was found a few times. The CDR3 DNA reads as TGCGCCAGCACGTCCGACAGGGCCTACAATGAGCAGTTCTTC. Its translation: CASTSDRAYNEQFF. The chain is built from TRBV5-1 and TRBJ2-1; 7 nucleotides agree with TRBD1. CDR3 length: 14 amino acids. Germline V gene lookup returns CDR1 SGHRS and CDR2 YFSETQ. V shed 6 bases and J 2 bases; nucleotides not matched to a gene: 5. The whole variable domain, filled in from reference TRBV5-1 and TRBJ2-1, reads KAGVTQTPRYLIKTRGQQVTLSCSPISGHRSVSWYQQTPGQGLQFLFEYFSETQRNKGNFPGRFSGRQFSNSRSEMNVSTLELGDSALYLCASTSDRAYNEQFFGPGTRLTVL.

This clonotype has a handful of counts. The V gene is TRBV29-1, the J gene TRBJ1-1, with D unresolved. The germline V gene encodes CDR1 SQVTM and CDR2 ANQGSEA. V gave up 4 bases and J gave up 4 bases, with 10 bases separating them. This CDR3 region has 12 residues. The CDR3 DNA follows: TGCAGCGTTGTTTGGGGAGTCACTGAAGCTTTCTTT. Protein: CSVVWGVTEAFF. Based on the CDR3 plus reference TRBV29-1 and TRBJ1-1, the full variable domain is SAVISQKPSRDICQRGTSLTIQCQVDSQVTMMFWYRQQPGQSLTLIATANQGSEATYESGFVIDKFPISRPNLTFSTLTVSNMSPEDSSIYLCSVVWGVTEAFFGQGTRLTVV.

This clonotype has more than one count but fewer than ten. This chain links TRBV7-7 with TRBJ1-2; TRBD1 might be the D (6 bases). The germline V gene encodes CDR1 SSHAT and CDR2 FNYEAQ (reference sequence). Trimming took 2 bases from V and 6 from J, leaving 22 bases between them. This CDR3 has 17 amino acids. Written as DNA, the CDR3 is TGTGCCAGCAGCTTAAGGTCGGACGGGGGCGGGGCTGATGGCTACACCTTC. Amino acids: CASSLRSDGGGADGYTF. Drawing the rest from reference TRBV7-7 and TRBJ1-2, the complete variable domain is GAGVSQSPRYKVTKRGQDVTLRCDPISSHATLYWYQQALGQGPEFLTYFNYEAQPDKSGLPSDRFSAERPEGSISTLTIQRTEQRDSAMYRCASSLRSDGGGADGYTFGSGTRLTVV.

The sample holds a few counts of this clonotype. The chain couples TRBV5-1 to TRBJ2-3, with 11 nucleotides matching TRBD2. Per the germline V gene, CDR1 is SGHRS and CDR2 is YFSETQ. The CDR3 has 16 amino acids. V trimming: 4 bases; J trimming: 5 bases; junction bases outside the gene matches: 9. CDR3 in amino acids: CASSRYSGGAVDTQYF. In nucleotides, the CDR3 is TGCGCCAGCAGCCGCTATAGCGGGGGGGCCGTAGATACGCAGTATTTT.

The rearrangement links TRBV6-5 to TRBJ1-1; the match to TRBD1 covers 9 bases. The CDR3 is 15 residues long. The J segment lost 11 bases and the V segment lost 0 bases, leaving 10 bases of the junction unmatched. CDR1 and CDR2 (germline): MNHEY, SVGAGI. The DNA of the CDR3 is TGTGCCAGCAGTTACTCGGACAGGGGTGTAGTAGGGGCTTTCTTT. It is translated as CASSYSDRGVVGAFF.

This clonotype was seen only a few times. The chain joins TRBV12-3 or TRBV12-4 to TRBJ2-1; tentative D call: TRBD2 (5 bases). This CDR3 is 15 amino acids long. V dropped 5 bases and J dropped 2 bases, with 13 bases sitting between them. The CDR3 DNA reads TGTGCCAGCAGTCCCGCCCAGAGGGCCTACAATGAGCAGTTCTTC. Its protein product is CASSPAQRAYNEQFF.